This TCR beta chain was sequenced for a study of T cell changes during pregnancy in multiple sclerosis. The CDR3 is 16 residues long. Trimming removed 4 bases from V and 2 bases from J; junction bases left unmatched: 7. Germline V gene sequence: CDR1 SGHRS, CDR2 YFSETQ. Profiled with immunoSEQ multiplex PCR; TCRdb holds only in-frame clones, not every one. The data hold tens of thousands of clones, with roughly 92% observed a single time. The rearrangement uses TRBV5-1 and TRBJ2-7; 12 nucleotides line up with TRBD2. The sample here was CD8+ T cells from peripheral blood mononuclear cells, taken in the third trimester of pregnancy. The TCR originated in a female donor with multiple sclerosis, enrolled in a pregnancy study. CDR3 in amino acids: CASSPRTSGNPYEQYF. The DNA of the CDR3 is TGCGCCAGCAGCCCTCGGACTAGCGGGAACCCCTACGAGCAGTACTTC. The whole variable domain, remainder taken from reference TRBV5-1 and TRBJ2-7, is KAGVTQTPRYLIKTRGQQVTLSCSPISGHRSVSWYQQTPGQGLQFLFEYFSETQRNKGNFPGRFSGRQFSNSRSEMNVSTLELGDSALYLCASSPRTSGNPYEQYFGPGTRLTVT.